These 17 T cell receptor beta chains were all obtained from the same sample, sequenced in a study of blood T cells in healthy people across ages. With a J-beta primer mix and a sample-barcoded 5' primer, a second PCR ran 7 to 11 cycles. TCRdb itself ran the 5' RACE reads through MiXCR, one entry per CDR3 protein. The sample includes 550,000 to 700,000 distinct CDR3 sequences, approximately 27% seen only once; the top ten take 15% to 20%. The sequencing input was blood. These receptors were obtained from a woman aged 70-85 years in good health.

This clonotype has a handful of counts. DNA of the CDR3: TGCAGTGCGAGGACCGGGCACCAGTACCAAGAGACCCAGTACTTC. It yields the protein CSARTGHQYQETQYF. The genes are TRBV20-1 and TRBJ2-5; D call uncertain. This CDR3 comprises 15 residues. The V end was cut by 6 bases, the J end by 0 bases, with 17 bases between. Germline values: CDR1 DFQATT, CDR2 SNEGSKA (reference sequence).

This CDR3 reads CSATGTLNYGYTF. The CDR3 coding sequence is TGCAGTGCTACCGGGACCCTTAACTATGGCTACACCTTC. J is TRBJ1-2 and V is TRBV20-1; D possibly corresponds to TRBD1 (5 bases). The germline V gene encodes CDR1 DFQATT and CDR2 SNEGSKA (reference sequence). The length of the CDR3 is 13 residues. V dropped 4 bases and J dropped 1 base, with 10 bases sitting between them.

The rearrangement joins TRBV29-1 to TRBJ1-3, with D possibly TRBD1 on 5 matching bases. Deletions cut 3 bases from V and 4 bases from J, with 7 bases between. Germline assignment: CDR1 SQVTM and CDR2 ANQGSEA. CDR3 size: 12 residues. The CDR3 DNA follows: TGCAGCGTTGATGGGGCCGGAAACACCATATATTTT. Translated: CSVDGAGNTIYF.

This clonotype was counted a few times. This chain joins TRBV5-1 and TRBJ1-1; D is unclear. The V end was cut by 4 bases, the J end by 11 bases, with 15 bases between. The germline V gene has CDR1 SGHRS and CDR2 YFSETQ. The CDR3 has 12 amino acids. CDR3 in amino acids: CASSGGSIGAFF. CDR3 bases: TGCGCCAGCAGCGGAGGTTCAATTGGGGCTTTCTTT.

The CDR3 protein is CASTHLLDTQYF. The CDR3 coding sequence is TGTGCCAGCACCCACCTATTGGATACGCAGTATTTT. The chain links TRBV12-3 or TRBV12-4 to TRBJ2-3; D is ambiguous. V was pared by 7 bases and J by 6 bases, with 11 bases between. The length of the CDR3 is 12 residues.

This clonotype has just a few counts. The rearrangement uses TRBV5-6 and TRBJ1-1; D ambiguous. V lost 3 bases, J lost 7 bases, and 7 bases lay in between. This CDR3 is 11 amino acids long. Germline values: CDR1 SGHDT, CDR2 YYEEEE. CDR3 bases: TGTGCCAGCAGCTCCACCCGTGAAGCTTTCTTT. It specifies CASSSTREAFF.

As concerns this clonotype: Being one base from a much bigger clone, this may be a read error. This chain connects TRBV29-1 to TRBJ2-5; unclear D gene. The CDR3 contains 14 residues. CDR1 and CDR2 from the germline V gene are SQVTM and ANQGSEA. The CDR3 DNA follows: TGCAGCGTTGTAGAGACCAACAACCATGAGACCCAGTACTTC. This translates into CSVVETNNHETQYF.

This clonotype was seen a few times. The chain is built from TRBV12-3 or TRBV12-4 and TRBJ2-5; tentative D call: TRBD2 (5 bases). The ends were cut back, 3 bases at V and 2 bases at J, with 10 bases in the middle. This CDR3 comprises 14 residues. The CDR3 is CASSFTGTQETQYF. The CDR3 region has the DNA TGTGCCAGCAGTTTCACGGGAACGCAAGAGACCCAGTACTTC.

The chain couples TRBV10-3 to TRBJ2-5; tentatively, D is TRBD1 (6 bases). TRBJ2-1 matches the DNA end more closely, so the J call is doubtful. The germline V gene has CDR1 ENHRY and CDR2 SYGVKD. The CDR3 has 14 amino acids. The CDR3 region has the DNA TGTGCCATCAGTGAGTCGCCAGGGGTCAATGAGCAGTTCTTC. It codes for CAISESPGVNEQFF.

Here the CDR3 reads CASSYSSTSGQETQYF. CDR3 bases: TGTGCCAGCAGTTACTCGAGTACTAGCGGGCAAGAGACCCAGTACTTC. The chain couples TRBV6-6 to TRBJ2-5; TRBD2 matches at 9 bases. In germline, CDR1 is MNHNY, CDR2 SVGAGI (reference sequence). The junction had 4 bases not matched to a gene; V was cut back by 0 bases and J by 2 bases. The CDR3 sequence is 16 residues long.

V gene TRBV7-9 combines with J gene TRBJ1-6, with a possible D match to TRBD1 (6 bases). Germline lookup yields CDR1 SEHNR and CDR2 FQNEAQ (reference sequence). The ends were cut back, 1 base at V and 8 bases at J, with 12 bases in the middle. This CDR3 has 15 amino acids. CDR3 DNA: TGTGCCAGCAGCTTAGGCGCCGGGGGCGATTCACCCCTCCACTTT. Encoded protein: CASSLGAGGDSPLHF. Full variable domain (rest looked up from reference TRBV7-9 and TRBJ1-6): DTGVSQNPRHKITKRGQNVTFRCDPISEHNRLYWYRQTLGQGPEFLTYFQNEAQLEKSRLLSDRFSAERPKGSFSTLEIQRTEQGDSAMYLCASSLGAGGDSPLHFGNGTRLTVT.

The V call is TRBV7-9, the J call TRBJ1-1, with a weak D call TRBD1 (6 bases). V dropped 4 bases and J dropped 5 bases, with 11 bases sitting between them. Germline V gives CDR1 SEHNR, CDR2 FQNEAQ (reference sequence). This CDR3 has 13 amino acids. The CDR3 reads CASSSQTGTEAFF. The CDR3 nucleotides read TGTGCCAGCAGCTCCCAGACAGGTACTGAAGCTTTCTTT.

The chain links TRBV9 to TRBJ2-1; 8 bases are shared with TRBD1. CDR3 length equals 15 residues. Germline V gives CDR1 SGDLS, CDR2 YYNGEE. Trimming removed 3 bases from V and 4 bases from J; junction bases left unmatched: 6. The CDR3 sequence is CASSENRGSYNEQFF. As DNA, the CDR3 is TGTGCCAGCAGCGAAAACAGGGGGAGTTACAATGAGCAGTTCTTC. Using reference TRBV9 and TRBJ2-1 for the parts outside the CDR3, the full variable domain is DSGVTQTPKHLITATGQRVTLRCSPRSGDLSVYWYQQSLDQGLQFLIQYYNGEERAKGNILERFSAQQFPDLHSELNLSSLELGDSALYFCASSENRGSYNEQFFGPGTRLTVL.

V usage is TRBV7-9 and J usage is TRBJ1-6, with D hard to call. Germline CDR1 reads SEHNR; CDR2 reads FQNEAQ (reference sequence). Trimming took off 2 bases at V and 10 bases at J, with 6 bases between the two ends. This CDR3 region has 12 residues. CDR3 sequence: CASSLSPSPLHF. In DNA, the CDR3 is TGTGCCAGCAGCTTATCTCCCTCACCCCTCCACTTT.

This clonotype was picked up a small number of times. The chain has TRBV5-6 and TRBJ1-4; D is possibly TRBD1 (6 bases). CDR1 is SGHDT, CDR2 YYEEEE, per germline. CDR3 length: 14 residues. Trimming stripped 4 bases from V and 4 bases from J, with 11 bases between. CDR3 amino acids: CASSADRYNEKLFF. In DNA, the CDR3 is TGTGCCAGCAGCGCCGACAGGTATAATGAAAAACTGTTTTTT.

This clonotype appeared a few times. The rearrangement links TRBV11-3 to TRBJ1-2, with 9 bases fitting TRBD1. Germline values: CDR1 SGHNT, CDR2 YENEEA. V shed 5 bases, J shed 5 bases, and the junction held 18 bases outside the gene matches. CDR3 length equals 18 residues. The CDR3 DNA follows: TGTGCCAGCAGCGCCTTTGCCGGTCGCGGGGACAGGGATTATGGCTACACCTTC. Residues: CASSAFAGRGDRDYGYTF.

The chain has TRBV15 and TRBJ2-6; D is ambiguous. From germline, CDR1 is LNHNV and CDR2 YYDKDF (reference sequence). The CDR3 loop spans 11 amino acids. V was pared by 6 bases and J by 5 bases, with 2 bases between. CDR3 protein: CATRWANVLTF. The CDR3 DNA reads as TGTGCCACCAGGTGGGCCAACGTCCTGACTTTC.